Below, 13 T cell receptor beta chains from the same sample are listed, as sequenced in a study of PD-1 blockade in classical Hodgkin lymphoma. The protocol was immunoSEQ multiplex PCR, while the TCRdb copy is restricted to in-frame clones and leaves out a portion. The table lists roughly 41,000 clones, around 88% of them singletons. The patients all showed relapse after autologous stem cell transplantation, while their brentuximab vedotin exposure varied. The starting material was peripheral blood mononuclear cells (PBMCs), obtained before the second cycle of nivolumab. The source of these receptors is a human donor with classical Hodgkin lymphoma.

V usage is TRBV6-6 and J usage is TRBJ2-5; unclear D gene. The CDR3 extends over 12 amino acids. CDR1 is MNHNY and CDR2 is SVGAGI in the germline V gene (reference sequence). With 7 bases removed from V and 4 bases from J, the gap between germline ends came to 10 bases. The CDR3 nucleotides read TGTGCCAGCACAGCAGTTGCAGAGACCCAGTACTTC. Protein: CASTAVAETQYF.

The chain carries TRBV5-1 and TRBJ2-1, with 10 bases matching TRBD2. From germline, CDR1 is SGHRS and CDR2 YFSETQ. The CDR3 runs 15 residues. Germline trimming cut 2 bases from V and 10 bases from J; bases unmatched to any gene: 9. The CDR3 sequence: CASSFTSGVSWEQFF. The CDR3 DNA sequence: TGCGCCAGCAGCTTCACTAGCGGGGTCAGTTGGGAGCAGTTCTTC.

This chain links TRBV6-5 with TRBJ2-5; possible D gene TRBD1, 6 bases. Germline values: CDR1 MNHEY, CDR2 SVGAGI. The CDR3 has 13 amino acids. Trimming pared 5 bases from V and 5 bases from J, leaving 12 bases between. CDR3 loop: CASSRTGSETQYF. The CDR3 region has the DNA TGTGCCAGCAGTCGCACAGGGAGTGAGACCCAGTACTTC.

V usage is TRBV5-5 and J usage is TRBJ1-2; possible D gene TRBD1, 5 bases. The CDR3 runs to 15 residues. In germline, CDR1 is SGHKS, CDR2 YYEKEE (reference sequence). Trimming removed 0 bases from V and 10 bases from J, with 19 bases in between. DNA of the CDR3: TGTGCCAGCAGCTTGGTTGTAGGGGCCGCTATGGACTACACCTTC. It is translated as CASSLVVGAAMDYTF.

The chain uses TRBV6-5 and TRBJ2-2; D gene uncertain. Trimming removed 1 base at V and 3 bases at J, with 9 bases between. Germline V gene data show CDR1 as MNHEY and CDR2 as SVGAGI. This CDR3 contains 15 residues. The CDR3 spells CASSYFVQYTGELFF. The CDR3 bases are TGTGCCAGCAGTTACTTTGTACAGTACACCGGGGAGCTGTTTTTT.

The CDR3 reads CASSMTVGGYEQYF. The DNA for the CDR3 is TGTGCCAGTAGTATGACAGTGGGGGGCTACGAGCAGTACTTC. The genes are TRBV19 and TRBJ2-7; a weak D match, TRBD2 (6 bases). Looked up from germline, CDR1 is LNHDA and CDR2 is SQIVND (reference sequence). Trimming took off 3 bases at V and 3 bases at J, with 12 bases between the two ends. The CDR3 extends over 14 amino acids.

The chain links TRBV6-6 to TRBJ2-1, with 8 bases that match TRBD1. The V gene's germline CDR1 is MNHNY and CDR2 SVGAGI (reference sequence). With 6 bases clipped from V and 4 bases from J, the junction kept 11 bases outside the gene matches. This CDR3 is built from 16 residues. The CDR3 DNA sequence: TGTGCCAGCAGGAAACCGGGACAGGCCTGGTACAATGAGCAGTTCTTC. Translation gives CASRKPGQAWYNEQFF.

Only a few counts were recorded for this clone. The rearrangement links TRBV11-3 to TRBJ1-1; D uncertain. The CDR3 has 15 amino acids. The V end was cut by 4 bases, the J end by 4 bases, with 16 bases between. Germline CDR1 SGHNT, CDR2 YENEEA. CDR3: CASSSRGGSSTEAFF. CDR3 DNA: TGTGCCAGCAGCTCCCGTGGCGGTTCCTCCACTGAAGCTTTCTTT.

Only one count was recorded for this clone. This sequence joins TRBV10-2 and TRBJ1-1; possible D gene TRBD1, 5 bases. CDR1 is WSHSY, CDR2 SAAADI, per germline. Between the trimmed V and J ends, which lost 6 bases and 10 bases, there was a span of 18 bases. The CDR3 has 13 residues. The CDR3: CASSPRSGRGAFF. CDR3 bases: TGCGCCAGCAGCCCTCGGTCGGGGCGCGGAGCTTTCTTT.

This chain links TRBV7-9 with TRBJ2-3; 7 nucleotides agree with TRBD2. V was clipped by 4 bases and J by 1 base; unmatched bases: 2. Germline V gives CDR1 SEHNR, CDR2 FQNEAQ (reference sequence). This CDR3 spans 14 amino acids. The CDR3 protein is CASSSTSGTDTQYF. The CDR3 bases are TGTGCCAGCAGCTCCACTAGCGGCACAGATACGCAGTATTTT.

The V gene is TRBV7-9, the J gene TRBJ2-7, with 9 bases lining up with TRBD2. J was trimmed by 0 bases and V by 2 bases; bases with no gene match: 2. Germline CDR1 reads SEHNR; CDR2 reads FQNEAQ (reference sequence). The length of the CDR3 is 15 residues. Here the CDR3 reads CASSLRLAASYEQYF. CDR3 DNA: TGTGCCAGCAGCTTACGACTAGCGGCCTCCTACGAGCAGTACTTC.

CDR3 DNA sequence: TGTGCCAGTAGTATTATAGGGAAAACTGGAAACACCATATATTTT. This gives the protein CASSIIGKTGNTIYF. The rearrangement uses TRBV19 and TRBJ1-3; no reliable D call. This CDR3 contains 15 residues. Trimming removed 3 bases at V and 2 bases at J, with 11 bases between. The V gene's germline CDR1 is LNHDA and CDR2 SQIVND (reference sequence).

This chain's CDR3 is CASSFGGTSGRAGDTQYF. DNA of the CDR3: TGTGCCAGCAGCTTCGGGGGGACTAGCGGGAGGGCCGGGGATACGCAGTATTTT. The chain couples TRBV5-6 to TRBJ2-3; the match to TRBD2 covers 16 bases. Germline CDR1 reads SGHDT; CDR2 reads YYEEEE. With V trimmed by 2 bases and J by 6 bases, 9 bases remained unmatched. CDR3 size: 18 residues.